The clone carrying this T cell receptor beta chain was observed a few times. With a J-beta primer mix and a sample-barcoded 5' primer, a second PCR ran roughly 6 to 11 cycles. From the 5' RACE reads, TCRdb called clonotypes with MiXCR, one entry per CDR3 protein. This sample carries some 900,000 distinct CDR3 sequences, around 30% of them seen once, and the ten largest clones take 17%. The data were obtained in a study of blood T cells in healthy people across ages. Per germline, CDR1 SGDLS and CDR2 YYNGEE. The ends were cut back, 0 bases at V and 1 base at J, with 10 bases in the middle. CDR3 length: 15 residues.

The sample taken for sequencing was blood. This rearrangement joins TRBV9 to TRBJ1-1, with TRBD1 as a possible D gene (5 bases). This clonotype originated in a woman aged 80 or older in good health. The CDR3, as DNA: TGTGCCAGCAGCGTAGTTCGACAGTCGAACACTGAAGCTTTCTTT. Translated, it gives CASSVVRQSNTEAFF.